Listed below are T cell receptor beta chains from one sample, sequenced in a study of beta chain features in type 1 diabetes. Assay: immunoSEQ multiplex PCR; the TCRdb copy retains only in-frame clones and omits some. The sample carries about 930,000 clones, roughly 16% recorded once. The sample consisted of naive CD4+ T cells from blood. These receptor sequences come from a woman aged 18-29 years in good health. Each CDR3 is given with its conserved first and last residue. Fields, in order: V gene, J gene, D gene, clone size, CDR3 DNA, CDR3 protein. The D gene is left open where the match is weak. Size is omitted from some rows. Given values are once, few, many or a class for expanded clones.

>TRBV28|TRBJ1-1|.|.
TGTGCCAGCAGCCAACCGGGACTCGAGCTTGAAGCTTTCTTT
CASSQPGLELEAFF
>TRBV7-9|TRBJ1-2|TRBD1|.
TGTGCCAGCAGCCCAGGGGGAACTAACTATGGCTACACCTTC
CASSPGGTNYGYTF
>TRBV6-5|TRBJ2-5|TRBD1|few
TGTGCCACCGGGACAGGGTGGAAAGAGACCCAGTACTTC
CATGTGWKETQYF
>TRBV5-1|TRBJ2-3|TRBD2|.
TGCGCCAGCAGCTTGGAGCGGGAGAAAGATACGCAGTATTTT
CASSLEREKDTQYF
>TRBV5-4|TRBJ1-2|TRBD1|.
TGTGCCAGCAGCTTGGCCAGACAGGGTAACTATGGCTACACCTTC
CASSLARQGNYGYTF
>TRBV28|TRBJ1-3|.|.
TGTGCCAGCAGTTGGGCCGGGACGGTGGGCCCTGGAAACACCATATATTTT
CASSWAGTVGPGNTIYF
>TRBV28|TRBJ2-7|TRBD1|.
TGTGCCAGCGGGTCCGGGACAGGGGTCGAGCAGTACTTC
CASGSGTGVEQYF
>TRBV10-3|TRBJ2-2|TRBD2|few
TGTGCCATCAGTGAAGCGAGGGAGACTAGCGGGGGCACCGGGGAGCTGTTTTTT
CAISEARETSGGTGELFF
>TRBV6-5|TRBJ2-7|TRBD1|.
TGTGCCAGCAGTTCCCTAGTCGGGACAGGGTCCTACGAGCAGTACTTC
CASSSLVGTGSYEQYF
>TRBV28|TRBJ2-3|.|few
TGTGCCAGCAGTTTAATCCCCGGGTCCGCCTCAGATACGCAGTATTTT
CASSLIPGSASDTQYF
>TRBV27|TRBJ2-1|TRBD2|few
TGTGCCAGCAGTAGACTAGCGGGACCCAATGAGCAGTTCTTC
CASSRLAGPNEQFF
>TRBV19|TRBJ2-1|.|few
TGTGCCAGTAGTATAGCGGGGCTTGTACAGGGTGGCAATGAGCAGTTCTTC
CASSIAGLVQGGNEQFF
>TRBV28|TRBJ1-4|.|.
TGTGCCAGCAGTGGCAGAGATCTAACTACTGAAAAACTGTTTTTT
CASSGRDLTTEKLFF
>TRBV9|TRBJ2-1|.|.
TGTGCCAGCAGCGCCCGCTTGGGACGGAACTACAATGAGCAGTTCTTC
CASSARLGRNYNEQFF
>TRBV15|TRBJ2-7|.|.
TGTGCCACCAGCAGAGGGCAGGTCGCGGGGGAGCAGTACTTC
CATSRGQVAGEQYF
>TRBV5-1|TRBJ1-4|.|.
TGCGCCAGCAGCTTGGGGGGGACTAATGAAAAACTGTTTTTT
CASSLGGTNEKLFF
>TRBV7-2|TRBJ2-7|TRBD1|few
TGTGCCAGCAGCTTAGATCGGGGGACAGGGTGGGAATCCTACGAGCAGTACTTC
CASSLDRGTGWESYEQYF
>TRBV9|TRBJ2-3|.|few
TGTGCCAGCAGCGTAGATTTATCGGGAGATACGCAGTATTTT
CASSVDLSGDTQYF
>TRBV10-3|TRBJ2-7|.|.
TGTGCCATCAGCCAGACAGTATCCTACGAGCAGTACTTC
CAISQTVSYEQYF
>TRBV28|TRBJ1-5|.|few
TGTGCCACCGAGGATGGCCCCGGTAATCAGCCCCAGCATTTT
CATEDGPGNQPQHF
>TRBV5-1|TRBJ2-3|.|.
TGCGCCAGCAGCTTTTCGTGGTTTGATACGCAGTATTTT
CASSFSWFDTQYF
>TRBV7-9|TRBJ2-7|.|few
TGTGCCAGCAGCTTAGGGACAGCAAACTACGAGCAGTACTTC
CASSLGTANYEQYF
>TRBV4-3|TRBJ2-1|TRBD2|.
TGCGCCAGCAGCCAGGAAGCTAGCGGGAGAGGCTCCTACAATGAGCAGTTCTTC
CASSQEASGRGSYNEQFF
>TRBV15|TRBJ1-2|.|.
TGTGCCACCAGCAGAGGAAGGGGAACTAACTATGGCTACACCTTC
CATSRGRGTNYGYTF
>TRBV5-5|TRBJ2-5|TRBD1|.
TGTGCCAGCAGCCAAGACAGGGGGTCAGAGACCCAGTACTTC
CASSQDRGSETQYF
>TRBV9|TRBJ1-1|.|.
TGTGCCAGCAGCGTTGGACAGCGCGGGACTGAAGCTTTCTTT
CASSVGQRGTEAFF
>TRBV28|TRBJ2-3|.|.
TGTGCCAGCAGTTTGGCGGGCACAGATACGCAGTATTTT
CASSLAGTDTQYF
>TRBV7-8|TRBJ2-1|TRBD2|few
TGTGCCAGCAGACCACCGGGACTAGCGCGCAATGAGCAGTTCTTC
CASRPPGLARNEQFF
>TRBV5-1|TRBJ1-1|.|.
TGCGCCAGCGCTTGGCAATTCGGGAACACTGAAGCTTTCTTT
CASAWQFGNTEAFF
>TRBV7-6|TRBJ2-6|TRBD1|few
TGTGCCAGCAGCGGCCGACAGGGCCCCAACGTCCTGACTTTC
CASSGRQGPNVLTF
>TRBV6-1|TRBJ1-5|.|.
TGTGCCAGCAGTGTGTGGGGGTTTGGTAATCAGCCCCAGCATTTT
CASSVWGFGNQPQHF
>TRBV6-6|TRBJ2-1|.|.
TGTGCCAGCAGGATGAACAATGAGCAGTTCTTC
CASRMNNEQFF
>TRBV6-1|TRBJ2-7|.|.
TGTGCCAGCACCAAAGGCTACGAGCAGTACTTC
CASTKGYEQYF
>TRBV7-8|TRBJ2-5|TRBD2|.
TGTGCCAGCAGCCCTGGGAGCGGGAGGGCCTGGGAGACCCAGTACTTC
CASSPGSGRAWETQYF
>TRBV5-1|TRBJ2-6|.|.
TGCGCCAGCAGCTTAAGGGACTCTGGGGCCAACGTCCTGACTTTC
CASSLRDSGANVLTF
>TRBV19|TRBJ2-7|TRBD1|few
TGTGCCAGTAGCCTGACAGGGGGTCCCTACGAGCAGTACTTC
CASSLTGGPYEQYF
>TRBV21-1|TRBJ1-5|.|few
TGTGCCAGCAGCCCGGGACAGGAACGTTTTCAGCCCCAGCATTTT
CASSPGQERFQPQHF
>TRBV9|TRBJ1-1|.|few
TGTGCCAGCAGCGTCTCGGACAGTATGAACACTGAAGCTTTCTTT
CASSVSDSMNTEAFF
>TRBV6-4|TRBJ2-1|TRBD2|few
TGTGCCAGCAGGCAATTAGCGCGGGAGGGCATTGAGCAGTTCTTC
CASRQLAREGIEQFF
>TRBV19|TRBJ2-3|TRBD2|.
TGTGCCAGTAGCGGTAAGCGGGGCGGCACAGATACGCAGTATTTT
CASSGKRGGTDTQYF
>TRBV7-2|TRBJ2-1|TRBD2|.
TGTGCCAGCAGCCCAGGACTAGCGCAATACAATGAGCAGTTCTTC
CASSPGLAQYNEQFF
>TRBV9|TRBJ1-2|.|.
TGTGCCAGCAGCGTAAGCCCCGAACCGACAGGAGCTAACTATGGCTACACCTTC
CASSVSPEPTGANYGYTF
>TRBV28|TRBJ2-1|.|few
TGTGCCAGCAGTTCCGGGACATTCCATGAGCAGTTCTTC
CASSSGTFHEQFF
>TRBV28|TRBJ1-5|TRBD1|few
TGTGCCAGCAGTGTCCGGGACAGGGCCTTTGTATTAGATCAGCCCCAGCATTTT
CASSVRDRAFVLDQPQHF
>TRBV19|TRBJ1-4|.|few
TGTGCCAGTAGTTCCTCACGGACAGCCCCGACGAAGGAAAAACTGTTTTTT
CASSSSRTAPTKEKLFF
>TRBV5-1|TRBJ2-1|.|few
TGCGCCAGCAGCTGGGGGGACACTGGAGGACAGTTCTTC
CASSWGDTGGQFF
>TRBV28|TRBJ1-1|.|many
TGTGCCAGCGGATTCCCGCAAGGGGGGAGGGCTTTCTTT
CASGFPQGGRAFF
>TRBV7-9|TRBJ2-3|.|.
TGTGCCAGCAGCCCCAGAAACAGTCGCACAGATACGCAGTATTTT
CASSPRNSRTDTQYF
>TRBV15|TRBJ2-2|TRBD1|few
TGTGCCACCAGGAGGACAGGGGGGACCGGGGAGCTGTTTTTT
CATRRTGGTGELFF
>TRBV5-1|TRBJ2-2|.|few
TGCGCCAGCAGCGGAGGATCTAGCGTTAAAACCGGGGAGCTGTTTTTT
CASSGGSSVKTGELFF
>TRBV5-4|TRBJ2-1|.|few
TGTGCCAGCAGCTTGGGAACTAGCTTGAATGAGCAGTTCTTC
CASSLGTSLNEQFF
>TRBV14|TRBJ2-1|.|few
TGTGCCAGCAGCCAAATCTATCAGGGGCTCTATTCCTACAATGAGCAGTTCTTC
CASSQIYQGLYSYNEQFF
>TRBV15|TRBJ1-3|.|few
TGTGCCACCAGCTCTGCCCGACGGAAGGCGGCCGGAAACACCATATATTTT
CATSSARRKAAGNTIYF
>TRBV9|TRBJ2-3|TRBD2|.
TGTGCCAGCAGCGTAGAACTAGCGGGAGTATCAGATACGCAGTATTTT
CASSVELAGVSDTQYF
>TRBV7-2|TRBJ2-7|.|.
TGTGCCAGCAGCTTAGATTTGTACGAGCAGTACTTC
CASSLDLYEQYF
>TRBV9|TRBJ2-5|.|.
TGTGCCAGCAGCGTAGAGGGTCGGGAGACCCAGTACTTC
CASSVEGRETQYF
>TRBV25-1|TRBJ2-3|.|.
TGTGCCAGCAGTGAATATCTCGGGGGTCTAACAGATACGCAGTATTTT
CASSEYLGGLTDTQYF
>TRBV11-1|TRBJ2-5|TRBD1|few
TGTGCCAGCAGCTTTTCAGGGGGAGAGACCCAGTACTTC
CASSFSGGETQYF
>TRBV5-6|TRBJ1-2|.|.
TGTGCCAGCAGCTTGGAACCCGGTGGCTACACCTTC
CASSLEPGGYTF
>TRBV18|TRBJ2-1|.|.
TGTGCCAGCTCACCTCTAACTGCCTACAATGAGCAGTTCTTC
CASSPLTAYNEQFF